Listed here are 29 T cell receptor beta chains from one sample, sequenced in a study of T cells after posttransplantation cyclophosphamide. Some clones are missing from TCRdb's copy, which holds only in-frame ones; the method was immunoSEQ multiplex PCR. The table lists about 52,000 clones, around 94% of them singletons. Sequencing input: PBMCs. These receptors all come from a woman in her 30s in good health and a related stem cell transplant donor.

V is TRBV6-1 and J is TRBJ1-4; no definite D call. The CDR3 length is 15 residues. Trimming took 6 bases from V and 0 from J, leaving 11 bases between them. CDR1 and CDR2 from the germline V gene are MNHNS and SASEGT. The CDR3 spells CASSPSSATNEKLFF. CDR3 coding DNA: TGTGCCAGCAGCCCTTCAAGCGCAACTAATGAAAAACTGTTTTTT.

V and J are TRBV5-1 and TRBJ2-3; 8 bases align to TRBD1. Germline loops: CDR1 SGHRS, CDR2 YFSETQ. There are 15 residues in the CDR3. Germline trimming cut 6 bases from V and 5 bases from J; bases unmatched to any gene: 11. CDR3 bases: TGCGCCAGCACCTTTACAGGGGGTAGAGTAGATACGCAGTATTTT. Encoded protein: CASTFTGGRVDTQYF.

The rearrangement uses TRBV30 and TRBJ1-2; 10 bases are a match to TRBD1. The CDR3 has 15 residues. The V segment lost 8 bases and the J segment 5 bases; nucleotides outside the gene matches: 14. Germline V gene data show CDR1 as GTSNPN and CDR2 as SVGIG (reference sequence). CDR3 DNA: TGTGCCCGGGGTGTAGGGACAGGGGATTTTTATGGCTACACCTTC. This codes for CARGVGTGDFYGYTF.

The chain uses TRBV6-4 and TRBJ2-1; 9 positions agree with TRBD2. The length of the CDR3 is 15 residues. V was clipped by 2 bases and J by 7 bases; unmatched bases: 6. Germline V lookup: CDR1 MRHNA, CDR2 SNTAGT. CDR3 DNA sequence: TGTGCCAGCAGTGACATGGCGGGGGGGGGTAATGAGCAGTTCTTC. It specifies CASSDMAGGGNEQFF.

The chain carries TRBV7-9 and TRBJ1-1; D might be TRBD1 (5 bases). The V end lost 3 bases, the J end lost 0 bases, and 8 bases lay between the germline ends. Germline V gene lookup returns CDR1 SEHNR and CDR2 FQNEAQ (reference sequence). This CDR3 has 14 residues. DNA for the CDR3: TGTGCCAGCAGCTTTGGAGGGGTGAACACTGAAGCTTTCTTT. Its translation is CASSFGGVNTEAFF. The full variable domain, completed using reference TRBV7-9 and TRBJ1-1, is DTGVSQNPRHKITKRGQNVTFRCDPISEHNRLYWYRQTLGQGPEFLTYFQNEAQLEKSRLLSDRFSAERPKGSFSTLEIQRTEQGDSAMYLCASSFGGVNTEAFFGQGTRLTVV.

The CDR3 here is CASSFQAGGADTIYF. The CDR3, as DNA: TGTGCCAGCAGCTTTCAAGCAGGGGGCGCGGACACCATATATTTT. This chain links TRBV7-2 with TRBJ1-3, with TRBD1 matching 8 bases. CDR1 and CDR2 from the germline V gene are SGHTA and FQGNSA. V was pared by 3 bases and J by 8 bases, with 9 bases of the junction left unmatched. This CDR3 contains 15 residues.

J is TRBJ2-7 and V is TRBV13, with D possibly TRBD1 on 5 matching bases. V was trimmed by 0 bases and J by 7 bases, leaving 10 bases between them. Looked up from germline, CDR1 is PRHDT and CDR2 is FYEKMQ (reference sequence). This CDR3 region has 13 residues. The chain's CDR3 is CASSLGSAGEQYF. Written as DNA, the CDR3 is TGTGCCAGCAGCTTAGGTTCGGCAGGGGAGCAGTACTTC.

The chain couples TRBV28 to TRBJ2-7; no definite D call. The CDR3 is made up of 11 amino acids. In germline, CDR1 is MDHEN, CDR2 SYDVKM. V was pared by 5 bases and J by 4 bases, with 6 bases between. CDR3 loop: CASSANYEQYF. CDR3 DNA: TGTGCCAGCAGTGCTAATTACGAGCAGTACTTC.

The chain carries TRBV10-3 and TRBJ1-5; D call uncertain. Trimming pared 0 bases from V and 8 bases from J, leaving 8 bases between. The germline V gene encodes CDR1 ENHRY and CDR2 SYGVKD. This CDR3 is 13 amino acids long. CDR3 DNA: TGTGCCATCAGTGAGTCCCCGAGAGAGCCCCAGCATTTT. As protein: CAISESPREPQHF.

V is TRBV6-1 and J is TRBJ2-7; 7 bases match TRBD1. The V gene's germline CDR1 is MNHNS and CDR2 SASEGT. J lost 3 bases, V lost 7 bases, and 3 bases had no gene match. The CDR3 is 12 amino acids. Here the CDR3 reads CASTGTDYEQYF. The DNA for the CDR3 is TGTGCCAGCACAGGGACAGACTACGAGCAGTACTTC.

The rearrangement joins TRBV2 to TRBJ2-5; TRBD2 might be the D (7 bases). The V end was cut by 7 bases, the J end by 6 bases, with 18 bases between. The CDR3 sequence is 14 residues long. The germline V gene encodes CDR1 SNHLY and CDR2 FYNNEI. In DNA form, the CDR3 reads TGTGCCAGCAAAGGGGGGGAAGGGGGACAGACCCAGTACTTC. Protein product: CASKGGEGGQTQYF. Variable domain in full (rest from reference TRBV2 and TRBJ2-5): EPEVTQTPSHQVTQMGQEVILRCVPISNHLYFYWYRQILGQKVEFLVSFYNNEISEKSEIFDDQFSVERPDGSNFTLKIRSTKLEDSAMYFCASKGGEGGQTQYFGPGTRLLVL.

The rearrangement joins TRBV7-8 to TRBJ2-3; possible D gene TRBD2, 7 bases. Germline CDR1 and CDR2: SGHVS and FQNEAQ. V was shortened by 1 base and J by 7 bases, with 15 bases between the two germline ends. The CDR3 spans 15 residues. Here the CDR3 DNA reads TGTGCCAGCAGCTTAGTCGGGGGGCCTGGATATACGCAGTATTTT. Amino acid sequence: CASSLVGGPGYTQYF.

The V gene is TRBV7-2, the J gene TRBJ1-2, with 9 bases that match TRBD1. Germline trimming cut 5 bases from V and 6 bases from J; bases unmatched to any gene: 4. Germline CDR1 SGHTA, CDR2 FQGNSA. CDR3 length: 13 amino acids. The CDR3 bases are TGTGCCAGCAGCCCGGGACAGGGTAATGGCTACACCTTC. This sequence encodes CASSPGQGNGYTF. The full variable domain, in which reference TRBV7-2 and TRBJ1-2 provide the parts outside the CDR3, is GAGVSQSPSNKVTEKGKDVELRCDPISGHTALYWYRQSLGQGLEFLIYFQGNSAPDKSGLPSDRFSAERTGGSVSTLTIQRTQQEDSAVYLCASSPGQGNGYTFGSGTRLTVV.

The J gene is TRBJ2-1, the V gene TRBV6-4; 13 bases agree with TRBD2. After removal of 0 bases from V and 16 bases from J, the junction contained 6 bases not matched to a gene. This CDR3 is built from 14 residues. Germline V lookup: CDR1 MRHNA, CDR2 SNTAGT. CDR3 in DNA: TGTGCCAGCAGTGACTCGGGACTAGCGGGGATGCAATTCTTC. Its translation is CASSDSGLAGMQFF.

The chain uses TRBV19 and TRBJ1-1; TRBD1 is a possible D gene (6 bases). CDR3 length: 14 amino acids. With 4 bases removed from V and 3 bases from J, the gap between germline ends came to 12 bases. CDR1 is LNHDA and CDR2 is SQIVND in the germline V gene (reference sequence). DNA for the CDR3: TGTGCCAGTAGTAACAGACAGGTTCACACTGAAGCTTTCTTT. This encodes CASSNRQVHTEAFF.

The rearrangement links TRBV28 to TRBJ1-5; 10 bases are shared with TRBD1. Germline CDR1 and CDR2: MDHEN and SYDVKM. The CDR3 has 16 residues. The ends lost 6 bases at V and 4 bases at J; junction bases unmatched: 9. The CDR3 loop reads CASSPGQGLWNQPQHF. CDR3 sequence (DNA): TGTGCCAGCAGCCCGGGACAGGGGTTATGGAATCAGCCCCAGCATTTT.

The CDR3 is CSVVRGSQETQYF. DNA of the CDR3: TGCAGCGTTGTGCGGGGTTCGCAAGAGACCCAGTACTTC. The chain couples TRBV29-1 to TRBJ2-5; D is possibly TRBD2 (6 bases). Germline V gene sequence: CDR1 SQVTM, CDR2 ANQGSEA. The V and J ends lost 4 bases and 2 bases respectively, with 11 bases between them. CDR3 length: 13 residues.

The V call is TRBV10-1, the J call TRBJ2-3; D is perhaps TRBD2 (7 bases). Germline V gene lookup returns CDR1 WNHNN and CDR2 SYGVQD (reference sequence). Trimming shortened V by 6 bases and J by 4 bases, and 23 bases separated the two germline ends. The CDR3 has 17 amino acids. The CDR3 region has the DNA TGCGCCAGCAGCGGGGGGCGGGCAAGCCGAGTGGCAGATACGCAGTATTTT. Amino acids: CASSGGRASRVADTQYF.

The V gene is TRBV30, the J gene TRBJ2-7, with D possibly matching TRBD1 (6 bases). Germline V gene data show CDR1 as GTSNPN and CDR2 as SVGIG (reference sequence). The V end lost 0 bases, the J end lost 7 bases, and 13 bases lay between the germline ends. The CDR3 totals 13 residues. This chain's CDR3 is CAWSVQGRAEQYF. The CDR3 DNA is TGTGCCTGGAGTGTGCAGGGGCGGGCAGAGCAGTACTTC.

This clone was recorded a few times. The chain employs TRBV11-3 and TRBJ2-4; possibly TRBD2 for D (5 bases). This CDR3 region has 13 residues. V lost 1 base to trimming and J lost 8 bases, with 9 bases between them. Germline-derived CDR1 and CDR2 are SGHNT and YENEEA. The CDR3 loop reads CASSLGGNDIQYF. The CDR3 coding sequence is TGTGCCAGCAGCTTAGGAGGGAATGACATTCAGTACTTC.

The rearrangement links TRBV14 to TRBJ1-1; TRBD1 is a possible D gene (6 bases). The germline CDR1 and CDR2 sequences are SGHDN and FVKESK. CDR3 length: 15 amino acids. Trimming stripped 4 bases from V and 4 bases from J, with 16 bases between. The CDR3 region has the DNA TGTGCCAGCAGCCGAGTGCGGGGGGCTTTCACTGAAGCTTTCTTT. Translated: CASSRVRGAFTEAFF.

The CDR3 DNA sequence: TGTGCCAGCAGCTTAGCGGTGGGGGGGGCCGGCAATCAGCCCCAGCATTTT. Protein product: CASSLAVGGAGNQPQHF. The V call is TRBV7-9, the J call TRBJ1-5; possible D gene TRBD1, 6 bases. Trimming stripped 0 bases from V and 2 bases from J, with 14 bases between. This CDR3 has 17 amino acids. CDR1 and CDR2 (germline): SEHNR, FQNEAQ (reference sequence).

This rearrangement joins TRBV30 to TRBJ1-2; possible D gene TRBD1, 6 bases. Germline CDR1 is GTSNPN and CDR2 is SVGIG (reference sequence). This CDR3 is built from 16 residues. V was cut by 5 bases and J by 1 base, with 20 bases left in between. CDR3 in DNA: TGTGCCTGGTCGCCCCTCACAGGGAGAGTTAACTATGGCTACACCTTC. This sequence encodes CAWSPLTGRVNYGYTF.

The gene calls are TRBV7-2 and TRBJ2-5; TRBD2 matches 10 bases. In germline, CDR1 is SGHTA, CDR2 FQGNSA. The CDR3 length is 17 residues. V was pared by 2 bases and J by 8 bases, with 14 bases of the junction left unmatched. In DNA, the CDR3 is TGTGCCAGCAGCTTAAGCCCCCCGGGAAGCGGGGGGGTAACCCAGTACTTC. It codes for CASSLSPPGSGGVTQYF. Variable domain in full (rest from reference TRBV7-2 and TRBJ2-5): GAGVSQSPSNKVTEKGKDVELRCDPISGHTALYWYRQSLGQGLEFLIYFQGNSAPDKSGLPSDRFSAERTGGSVSTLTIQRTQQEDSAVYLCASSLSPPGSGGVTQYFGPGTRLLVL.

The CDR3 loop is CASSQGRGAETQYF. CDR3 nucleotides: TGTGCCAGCAGTCAGGGGCGGGGGGCTGAGACCCAGTACTTC. The rearrangement uses TRBV6-6 and TRBJ2-5; 8 bases match TRBD2. V trimming: 5 bases; J trimming: 5 bases; junction bases outside the gene matches: 7. Germline assignment: CDR1 MNHNY and CDR2 SVGAGI (reference sequence). The CDR3 loop spans 14 amino acids.

The DNA of the CDR3 is TGTGCCTGGAGTGTAGCCCCGGACAGCGTTAGCTATGGCTACACCTTC. This encodes CAWSVAPDSVSYGYTF. The chain employs TRBV30 and TRBJ1-2; possibly TRBD1 for D (6 bases). Germline assignment: CDR1 GTSNPN and CDR2 SVGIG (reference sequence). Trimming cost V 0 bases and J 4 bases, with 18 bases left between them. This CDR3 is 16 amino acids long. Full variable domain (outside the CDR3, taken from reference TRBV30 and TRBJ1-2): SQTIHQWPATLVQPVGSPLSLECTVEGTSNPNLYWYRQAAGRGLQLLFYSVGIGQISSEVPQNLSASRPQDRQFILSSKKLLLSDSGFYLCAWSVAPDSVSYGYTFGSGTRLTVV.

The chain uses TRBV5-6 and TRBJ2-1; 10 bases are a match to TRBD1. The CDR3 extends over 13 amino acids. Trimming at V came to 5 bases and at J to 7 bases, leaving 3 bases not matched to a gene. The germline gives CDR1 SGHDT, CDR2 YYEEEE. The CDR3 loop reads CASRRTGGNEQFF. CDR3 sequence (DNA): TGTGCCAGCAGGAGGACAGGGGGTAATGAGCAGTTCTTC.

The CDR3 sequence is CASSLGTTGASDTQYF. The DNA for the CDR3 is TGCGCCAGCAGCTTGGGGACGACAGGGGCTTCGGATACGCAGTATTTT. The V call is TRBV5-1, the J call TRBJ2-3; the match to TRBD1 covers 8 bases. The ends lost 0 bases at V and 6 bases at J; junction bases unmatched: 9. Germline V gives CDR1 SGHRS, CDR2 YFSETQ. The CDR3 is made up of 16 amino acids. The full variable domain, rest sourced from reference TRBV5-1 and TRBJ2-3, is KAGVTQTPRYLIKTRGQQVTLSCSPISGHRSVSWYQQTPGQGLQFLFEYFSETQRNKGNFPGRFSGRQFSNSRSEMNVSTLELGDSALYLCASSLGTTGASDTQYFGPGTRLTVL.

V gene TRBV4-3 combines with J gene TRBJ2-7; unclear D gene. Trimming took 4 bases from V and 1 from J, leaving 8 bases between them. In germline, CDR1 is LGHNA, CDR2 YSLEER. The CDR3 consists of 13 residues. The CDR3 protein is CASSRALSYEQYF. In DNA, the CDR3 is TGCGCCAGCAGCCGCGCCCTATCCTACGAGCAGTACTTC.